Following are 2 T cell receptor beta chains from one sample sequenced in a study of long-term antiretroviral therapy in people with HIV. It was version v3.0 of the immunoSEQ assay that was run at survey level. The assay was immunoSEQ multiplex PCR, and TCRdb's table has in-frame clones only and misses some. The table records 21,000 or so clones, roughly 91% of them present only once. Material: unsorted PBMCs, obtained 2.3 years after starting antiretroviral therapy. All receptors come from a man aged 60 to 75 with HIV.

There are a few counts of this clone. The rearrangement links TRBV6-5 to TRBJ2-3, with D possibly matching TRBD2 (6 bases). The CDR3 spans 15 residues. Germline V gene data show CDR1 as MNHEY and CDR2 as SVGAGI. V was pared by 6 bases and J by 0 bases, with 13 bases between. The CDR3 loop is CASSPQLASTDTQYF. DNA for the CDR3: TGTGCCAGCAGCCCCCAACTAGCTAGCACAGATACGCAGTATTTT.

The V call is TRBV9, the J call TRBJ2-1, with D uncertain. The germline CDR1 and CDR2 sequences are SGDLS and YYNGEE. The CDR3 runs to 16 residues. Trimming removed 0 bases at V and 0 bases at J, with 10 bases between. CDR3 protein: CASSVADQNSYNEQFF. The CDR3 nucleotides are TGTGCCAGCAGCGTAGCTGATCAAAACTCCTACAATGAGCAGTTCTTC.